This TCR beta chain was captured in a study of T cell changes during pregnancy in multiple sclerosis. Here immunoSEQ multiplex PCR was the method, and the copy in TCRdb shows in-frame clones only, minus some. Of more than 30,000 clones listed, 89% are singletons. Germline CDR1 reads SGHDT; CDR2 reads YYEEEE. The CDR3 covers 12 residues. Trimming shortened V by 4 bases and J by 5 bases, and 7 bases separated the two germline ends. The source of this sequence is a female donor with multiple sclerosis, enrolled in a pregnancy study. V is TRBV5-6 and J is TRBJ2-1; the D is unclear. The source material was CD8+ T cells from peripheral blood mononuclear cells, sampled in the second trimester of pregnancy. The DNA of the CDR3 is TGTGCCAGCAGCCCAGGTAACAATGAGCAGTTCTTC. Translated, it gives CASSPGNNEQFF.